These 3 T cell receptor beta chains originate from one sample sequenced in a study of blood T cell repertoires in COVID-19. TCRdb's copy holds only in-frame clones and misses some; the assay was immunoSEQ multiplex PCR. The data hold about 170,000 clones, with roughly 88% observed a single time. The sequenced sample consisted of peripheral blood. The origin of the receptors is a man aged 55 to 70 who had recovered from COVID-19.

The chain uses TRBV5-6 and TRBJ2-2; a weak D match, TRBD1 (6 bases). V was shortened by 1 base and J by 0 bases, with 10 bases between the two germline ends. CDR1 SGHDT and CDR2 YYEEEE come from the germline V gene. The CDR3 totals 16 residues. CDR3 DNA sequence: TGTGCCAGCAGCTTGACAGGGAGTGCGAACACCGGGGAGCTGTTTTTT. It translates to CASSLTGSANTGELFF.

The chain carries TRBV18 and TRBJ2-3, with TRBD2 matching over 7 bases. There are 15 residues in the CDR3. Germline V gene sequence: CDR1 KGHSH, CDR2 LQKENI. V gave up 4 bases and J gave up 6 bases; unmatched junction bases: 10. CDR3 in DNA: TGTGCCAGCTCACAGGGACTACATAGGGAGGATACGCAGTATTTT. Translated: CASSQGLHREDTQYF.

The chain recombines TRBV5-4 with TRBJ2-5, with 7 bases that match TRBD1. Losses at the gene ends were 4 bases for V and 5 bases for J; bases not matched to a gene: 14. Germline V gene sequence: CDR1 SGHNT, CDR2 YYREEE (reference sequence). This CDR3 has 16 amino acids. The CDR3 DNA sequence: TGTGCCAGCAGCCCTGGCGCAGGGGGTGCAGGGGAGACCCAGTACTTC. It specifies CASSPGAGGAGETQYF.